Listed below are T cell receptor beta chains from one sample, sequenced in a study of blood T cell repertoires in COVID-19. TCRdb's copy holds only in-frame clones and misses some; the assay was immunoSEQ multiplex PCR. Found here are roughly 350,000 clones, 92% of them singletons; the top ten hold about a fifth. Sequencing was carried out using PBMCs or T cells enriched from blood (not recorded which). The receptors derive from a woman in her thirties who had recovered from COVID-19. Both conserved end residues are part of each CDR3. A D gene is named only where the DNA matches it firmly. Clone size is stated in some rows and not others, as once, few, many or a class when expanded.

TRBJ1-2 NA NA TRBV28 CASSLLFAGETDYGYTF TGTGCCAGCAGTTTATTGTTCGCAGGGGAGACGGACTATGGCTACACCTTC
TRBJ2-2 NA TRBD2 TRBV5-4 CASSDSGVMAGELFF TGTGCCAGCAGCGACAGCGGGGTTATGGCCGGGGAGCTGTTTTTT
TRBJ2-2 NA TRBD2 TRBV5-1 CASSRLAGTGELFF TGCGCCAGCAGCAGACTAGCGGGAACCGGGGAGCTGTTTTTT
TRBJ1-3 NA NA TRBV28 CASSLNLQGFGNTIYF TGTGCCAGCAGTTTAAACCTACAGGGTTTTGGAAACACCATATATTTT
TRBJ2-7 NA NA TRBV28 CATRVPDREQYF TGTGCCACCAGGGTCCCAGACAGGGAGCAGTACTTC
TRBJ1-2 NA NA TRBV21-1 CASSIGTGKGYTF TGTGCCAGCAGCATCGGGACAGGGAAAGGCTACACCTTC
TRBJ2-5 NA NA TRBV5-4 CASSSGQKIETQYF TGTGCCAGCAGCTCCGGACAGAAGATAGAGACCCAGTACTTC
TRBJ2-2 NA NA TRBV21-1 CASSKIGGELFF TGTGCCAGCAGCAAAATCGGCGGGGAGCTGTTTTTT
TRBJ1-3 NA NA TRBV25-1 CASSEGGSSGNTIYF TGTGCCAGCAGTGAAGGTGGGAGCTCTGGAAACACCATATATTTT
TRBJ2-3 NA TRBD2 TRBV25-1 CASSDSGTSGGIDTQYF TGTGCCAGCAGTGACAGTGGTACGAGCGGGGGCATAGATACGCAGTATTTT
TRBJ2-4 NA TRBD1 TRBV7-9 CASSLEGALSIQYF TGTGCCAGCAGCTTAGAGGGGGCTCTGAGCATTCAGTACTTC
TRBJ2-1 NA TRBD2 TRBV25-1 CASSESGGWKNSYNEQFF TGTGCCAGCAGTGAATCGGGGGGTTGGAAAAACTCCTACAATGAGCAGTTCTTC
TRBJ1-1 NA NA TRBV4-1 CASSQVGREDTEAFF TGCGCCAGCAGCCAAGTAGGCAGGGAAGACACTGAAGCTTTCTTT
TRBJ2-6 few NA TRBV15 CATSTEFRGGSGANVLTF TGTGCCACCAGCACCGAATTTAGGGGGGGCTCTGGGGCCAACGTCCTGACTTTC
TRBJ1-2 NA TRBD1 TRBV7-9 CAYNGGQGFQHGYTF TGTGCCTACAATGGAGGACAGGGATTTCAACATGGCTACACCTTC
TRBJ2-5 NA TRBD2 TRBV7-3 CASSLAGGETQYF TGTGCCAGCAGCTTGGCCGGGGGGGAGACCCAGTACTTC
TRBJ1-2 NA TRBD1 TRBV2 CARVQGQGPNYGYTF TGTGCCAGGGTTCAGGGACAGGGACCCAACTATGGCTACACCTTC
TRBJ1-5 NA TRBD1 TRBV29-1 CSVRDSHGEPQHF TGCAGCGTCCGGGACAGCCATGGGGAGCCCCAGCATTTT